This is a list of T cell receptor beta chains from one sample in a study of blood T cell repertoires in COVID-19. Generated by immunoSEQ multiplex PCR, the TCRdb table keeps only in-frame clones and is missing some. The sample shows tens of thousands of clones, around nine tenths of them seen only once. The specimen sequenced was peripheral blood. The receptor source for this set is a man aged 60-69 years with COVID-19, enrolled during active disease. CDR3s leave out the opening cysteine and the closing phenylalanine or tryptophan.

CDR3 length	V gene	J gene	CDR3 protein
12	TRBV7-3	TRBJ2-7	ASSPLGGIYEQY
12	TRBV2	TRBJ1-6	ASSGRGRNSPLH
12	TRBV9	TRBJ1-2	ASSPQGDREGYT
10	TRBV10-3	TRBJ1-2	ATSGGGSGYT
11	TRBV27	TRBJ2-7	ASTPSEPGEQY
10	TRBV3-1/TRBV3-2	TRBJ1-1	ASRGQGDGAF
12	TRBV4-2	TRBJ2-7	ASRATWSSSEQY
13	TRBV2	TRBJ2-1	ASSETGSSYNEQF
16	TRBV4-2	TRBJ2-2	ASSQRSSGRDNTGELF
13	TRBV9	TRBJ2-1	ASSVDGTSLDEQF
14	TRBV10-1	TRBJ1-1	ASSEGLQGLNTEAF
11	TRBV28	TRBJ1-4	ASRRTGMGKLF
12	TRBV6-5	TRBJ1-1	ASSFRGYTNEAF